This is a list of T cell receptor beta chains from one sample in a study of identifying expanded T cells in peripheral blood. Sequencing was performed with immunoSEQ multiplex PCR; in TCRdb, only in-frame clones are kept and a portion is missing. The repertoire has about 90,000 clones, over 75% of them found once; the top ten carry about 6%. Source material: blood. The receptor set was obtained from a person aged 18 to 70 in good health. The CDR3 runs from the conserved cysteine through the conserved F or W. D genes are given only for firm matches. Not all rows give a size; the values are once, few, many and, for expanded clones, a class.

size: -
D: -
V: TRBV9
J: TRBJ1-3
CDR3: CASSVGMGPGGNTIYF
DNA: TGTGCCAGCAGCGTAGGGATGGGGCCGGGGGGAAACACCATATATTTT

size: -
D: TRBD1
V: TRBV28
J: TRBJ1-2
CDR3: CASSMAGTGPSNYGYTF
DNA: TGTGCCAGCAGTATGGCCGGGACAGGGCCCTCTAACTATGGCTACACCTTC

size: once
D: -
V: TRBV5-1
J: TRBJ1-5
CDR3: CASSFYGDQPQHF
DNA: TGCGCCAGCAGCTTTTACGGGGATCAGCCCCAGCATTTT

size: -
D: TRBD1
V: TRBV29-1
J: TRBJ1-2
CDR3: CSAWTGGNYGYTF
DNA: TGCAGCGCCTGGACAGGGGGCAACTATGGCTACACCTTC

size: -
D: -
V: TRBV13
J: TRBJ2-5
CDR3: CASSLGRRGGQETQYF
DNA: TGTGCCAGCAGCTTAGGCCGTCGGGGAGGCCAAGAGACCCAGTACTTC

size: -
D: -
V: TRBV18
J: TRBJ2-5
CDR3: CASSPGERETQYF
DNA: TGTGCCAGCTCACCAGGGGAGAGGGAGACCCAGTACTTC

size: -
D: TRBD1
V: TRBV10-3
J: TRBJ1-2
CDR3: CAISDLGQGAYGYTF
DNA: TGTGCCATCAGTGATCTGGGCCAGGGGGCCTATGGCTACACCTTC

size: few
D: TRBD1
V: TRBV2
J: TRBJ1-2
CDR3: CASSEGNRGVGYTF
DNA: TGTGCCAGCAGTGAAGGAAACAGGGGGGTGGGCTACACCTTC

size: -
D: -
V: TRBV6-1
J: TRBJ2-1
CDR3: CASSEAPTVSSYNEQFF
DNA: TGTGCCAGCAGTGAAGCGCCGACGGTCAGCTCCTACAATGAGCAGTTCTTC

size: -
D: -
V: TRBV7-9
J: TRBJ2-7
CDR3: CASSSPDSPYEQYF
DNA: TGTGCCAGCAGCTCACCCGACAGCCCCTACGAGCAGTACTTC

size: -
D: -
V: TRBV7-2
J: TRBJ1-3
CDR3: CASSLGDPISGNTIYF
DNA: TGTGCCAGCAGCTTAGGAGACCCTATCTCTGGAAACACCATATATTTT

size: -
D: TRBD1
V: TRBV7-2
J: TRBJ1-6
CDR3: CAGRDRLNSPLHF
DNA: TGTGCCGGCCGGGACAGGCTTAATTCACCCCTCCACTTT

size: -
D: -
V: TRBV7-9
J: TRBJ1-2
CDR3: CASSLTLNYGYTF
DNA: TGTGCCAGCAGCTTAACACTTAACTATGGCTACACCTTC

size: -
D: -
V: TRBV21-1
J: TRBJ1-2
CDR3: CASSKGGDGSDGYTF
DNA: TGTGCCAGCAGCAAAGGGGGAGACGGCTCCGATGGCTACACCTTC

size: few
D: TRBD1
V: TRBV4-2
J: TRBJ1-6
CDR3: CASSASTGTLDSPLHF
DNA: TGTGCCAGCAGCGCCTCGACAGGGACGTTGGATTCACCCCTCCACTTT

size: -
D: TRBD1
V: TRBV6-1
J: TRBJ1-2
CDR3: CASTRGEGAPGYTF
DNA: TGTGCCAGCACCAGAGGGGAGGGGGCGCCCGGCTACACCTTC

size: -
D: -
V: TRBV5-1
J: TRBJ1-6
CDR3: CASSLAVDSNSPLHF
DNA: TGCGCCAGCAGCTTGGCCGTCGACAGTAATTCACCCCTCCACTTT

size: -
D: -
V: TRBV6-5
J: TRBJ2-4
CDR3: CASSYSASVENIQYF
DNA: TGTGCCAGCAGTTATAGTGCTAGCGTGGAAAACATTCAGTACTTC

size: -
D: -
V: TRBV9
J: TRBJ2-1
CDR3: CASSLALPGDQFF
DNA: TGTGCCAGCAGCTTGGCCCTTCCCGGGGATCAGTTCTTC

size: many
D: -
V: TRBV10-1
J: TRBJ2-2
CDR3: CASSHNTGELFF
DNA: TGCGCCAGCAGTCACAACACCGGGGAGCTGTTTTTT

size: -
D: TRBD1
V: TRBV7-9
J: TRBJ2-1
CDR3: CASSRSGTGGSYNEQFF
DNA: TGTGCCAGCAGCCGATCCGGAACAGGGGGCTCCTACAATGAGCAGTTCTTC

size: -
D: -
V: TRBV7-9
J: TRBJ2-5
CDR3: CASSIQVWETQYF
DNA: TGTGCCAGCAGCATACAGGTGTGGGAGACCCAGTACTTC

size: once
D: TRBD2
V: TRBV18
J: TRBJ2-5
CDR3: CASSPPRLAGDIETQYF
DNA: TGTGCCAGCTCACCACCGAGACTAGCGGGAGATATAGAGACCCAGTACTTC

size: few
D: -
V: TRBV4-2
J: TRBJ1-5
CDR3: CASSQENGGNQPQHF
DNA: TGTGCCAGCAGCCAAGAAAACGGGGGGAATCAGCCCCAGCATTTT

size: -
D: TRBD1
V: TRBV4-2
J: TRBJ1-2
CDR3: CASSQGTGATFYGYTF
DNA: TGTGCCAGCAGCCAAGGGACAGGGGCTACCTTCTATGGCTACACCTTC